The subject of this entry is one T cell receptor (beta chain). V lost 1 base to trimming and J lost 5 bases, with 14 bases between them. CDR1 and CDR2 (germline): SNHLY, FYNNEI. CDR3 length: 15 amino acids. In the original analysis: Using reference gene primer amplification, nucleated cell counts were estimated. The assay was immunoSEQ multiplex PCR, and TCRdb's table has in-frame clones only and misses some. The V and J calls and the clone size are those of that table, but D and trimming were determined from the DNA. Seen here are 150,000 to 200,000 clones, approximately 79% observed once, and the top ten hold about 7.8%. This entry belongs to a study of blood T cell repertoires in COVID-19. The wider study: Italy, Spain and the United States were the sources of the convalescent and acute COVID-19 samples. The cDNA or gDNA used as material had been derived from T cells, B-cell-depleted T cells, or PBMCs.

Seattle patients were enrolled while actively infected and followed longitudinally. The genes are TRBV2 and TRBJ2-5; D might be TRBD1 (5 bases). The source material was peripheral blood. This TCR derives from a woman aged 55-70 years with COVID-19, enrolled during active disease. CDR3 region: CASSEGLGLGETQYF. CDR3 in DNA: TGTGCCAGCAGTGAAGGGCTGGGGCTGGGGGAGACCCAGTACTTC.